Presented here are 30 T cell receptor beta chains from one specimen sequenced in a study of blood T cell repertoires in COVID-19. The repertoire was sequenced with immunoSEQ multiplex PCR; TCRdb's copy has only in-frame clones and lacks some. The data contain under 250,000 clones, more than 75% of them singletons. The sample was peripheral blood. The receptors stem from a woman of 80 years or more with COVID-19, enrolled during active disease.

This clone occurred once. CDR3 nucleotide sequence: TGTGCCAGCAGCTTAAGCCTCGCCGGGACAGCCAATGGCTACACCTTC. Its protein is CASSLSLAGTANGYTF. The rearrangement joins TRBV9 to TRBJ1-2, with 7 positions matching TRBD1. V was pared by 4 bases and J by 6 bases, with 15 bases of the junction left unmatched. CDR3 length: 16 amino acids. Germline CDR1 reads SGDLS; CDR2 reads YYNGEE.

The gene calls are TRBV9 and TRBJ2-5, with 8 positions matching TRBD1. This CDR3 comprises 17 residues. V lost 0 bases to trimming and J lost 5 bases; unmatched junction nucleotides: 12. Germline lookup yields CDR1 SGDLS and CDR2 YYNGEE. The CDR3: CASSVAGGTGGRETQYF. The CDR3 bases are TGTGCCAGCAGCGTAGCTGGGGGGACAGGCGGACGGGAGACCCAGTACTTC.

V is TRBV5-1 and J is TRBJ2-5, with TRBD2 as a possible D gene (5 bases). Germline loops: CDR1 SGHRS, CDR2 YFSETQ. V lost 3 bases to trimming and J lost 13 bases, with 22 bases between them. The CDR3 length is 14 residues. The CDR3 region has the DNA TGCGCCAGCAGCTCTACCGGGGATAAGGTGGCCTTGTACTTC. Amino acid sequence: CASSSTGDKVALYF.

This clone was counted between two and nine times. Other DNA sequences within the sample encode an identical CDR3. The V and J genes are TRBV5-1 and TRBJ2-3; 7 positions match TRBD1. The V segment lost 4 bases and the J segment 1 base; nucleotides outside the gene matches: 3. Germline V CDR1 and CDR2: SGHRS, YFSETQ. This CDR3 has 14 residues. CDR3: CASSPGQGTDTQYF. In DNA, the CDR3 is TGCGCCAGCAGCCCCGGACAGGGCACAGATACGCAGTATTTT. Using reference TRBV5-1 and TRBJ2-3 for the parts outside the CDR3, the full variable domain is KAGVTQTPRYLIKTRGQQVTLSCSPISGHRSVSWYQQTPGQGLQFLFEYFSETQRNKGNFPGRFSGRQFSNSRSEMNVSTLELGDSALYLCASSPGQGTDTQYFGPGTRLTVL.

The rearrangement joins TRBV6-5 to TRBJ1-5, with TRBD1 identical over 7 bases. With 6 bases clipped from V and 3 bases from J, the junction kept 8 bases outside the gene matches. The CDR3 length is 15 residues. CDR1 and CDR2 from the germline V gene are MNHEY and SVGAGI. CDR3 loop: CASRGPGQINQPQHF. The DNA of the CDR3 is TGTGCCAGCAGGGGTCCGGGACAGATCAATCAGCCCCAGCATTTT.

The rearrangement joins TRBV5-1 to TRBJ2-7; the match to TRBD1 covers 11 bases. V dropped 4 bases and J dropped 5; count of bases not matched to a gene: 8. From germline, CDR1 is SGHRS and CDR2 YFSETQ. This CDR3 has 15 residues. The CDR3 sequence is CASSPRTGGKDEQYF. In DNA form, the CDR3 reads TGCGCCAGCAGCCCTCGGACAGGGGGCAAGGACGAGCAGTACTTC.

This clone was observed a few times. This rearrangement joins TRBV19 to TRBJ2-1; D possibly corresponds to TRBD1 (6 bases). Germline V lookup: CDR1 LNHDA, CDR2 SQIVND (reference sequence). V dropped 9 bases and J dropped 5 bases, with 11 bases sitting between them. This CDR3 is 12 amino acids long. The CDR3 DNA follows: TGTGCCAGCAAACAGGGAGACAATGAGCAGTTCTTC. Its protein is CASKQGDNEQFF.

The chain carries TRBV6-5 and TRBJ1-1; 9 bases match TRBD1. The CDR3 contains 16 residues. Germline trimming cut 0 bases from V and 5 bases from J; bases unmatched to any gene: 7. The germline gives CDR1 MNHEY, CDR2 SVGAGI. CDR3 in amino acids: CASSYSTQGAITEAFF. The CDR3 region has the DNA TGTGCCAGCAGTTACTCGACACAGGGGGCGATAACTGAAGCTTTCTTT.

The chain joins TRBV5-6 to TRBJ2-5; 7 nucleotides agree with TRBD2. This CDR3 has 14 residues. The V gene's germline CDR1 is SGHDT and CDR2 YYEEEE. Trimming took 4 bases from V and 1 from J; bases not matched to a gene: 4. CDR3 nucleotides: TGTGCCAGCAGCCTACTAGCGAGCCAAGAGACCCAGTACTTC. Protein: CASSLLASQETQYF.

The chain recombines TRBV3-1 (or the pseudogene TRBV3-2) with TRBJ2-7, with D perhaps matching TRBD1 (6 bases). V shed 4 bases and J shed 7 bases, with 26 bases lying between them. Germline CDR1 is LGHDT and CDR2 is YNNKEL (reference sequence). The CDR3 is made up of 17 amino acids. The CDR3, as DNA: TGTGCCAGCAGCCGAAGATGCAGGGGACACAGGGTTCGGGAGCAGTACGTC. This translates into CASSRRCRGHRVREQYV.

The CDR3 DNA reads as TGTGCCAGTAGCCCGACAGGGGCAAACACTGAAGCTTTCTTT. Amino acids: CASSPTGANTEAFF. This chain links TRBV19 with TRBJ1-1; 8 bases are shared with TRBD1. Germline-derived CDR1 and CDR2 are LNHDA and SQIVND (reference sequence). This CDR3 is built from 14 residues. V was pared by 6 bases and J by 2 bases, with 5 bases of the junction left unmatched. The entire variable domain, with the rest obtained from reference TRBV19 and TRBJ1-1, is as follows: DGGITQSPKYLFRKEGQNVTLSCEQNLNHDAMYWYRQDPGQGLRLIYYSQIVNDFQKGDIAEGYSVSREKKESFPLTVTSAQKNPTAFYLCASSPTGANTEAFFGQGTRLTVV.

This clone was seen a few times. The CDR3 reads CASSLDGGYGYTF. The CDR3 region has the DNA TGTGCCAGCAGCTTGGACGGGGGGTATGGCTACACCTTC. The rearrangement links TRBV7-9 to TRBJ1-2, with D possibly TRBD1 on 5 matching bases. CDR3 length: 13 residues. Germline lookup yields CDR1 SEHNR and CDR2 FQNEAQ (reference sequence). V lost 3 bases and J 5 bases, leaving 10 bases between the germline ends.

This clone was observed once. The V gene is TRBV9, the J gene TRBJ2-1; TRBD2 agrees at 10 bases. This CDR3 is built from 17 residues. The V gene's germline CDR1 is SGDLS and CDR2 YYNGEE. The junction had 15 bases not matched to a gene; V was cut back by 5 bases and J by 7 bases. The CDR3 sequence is CASSHIPGTSDRNEQFF. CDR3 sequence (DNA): TGTGCCAGCAGTCACATACCCGGGACTAGCGATAGGAATGAGCAGTTCTTC.

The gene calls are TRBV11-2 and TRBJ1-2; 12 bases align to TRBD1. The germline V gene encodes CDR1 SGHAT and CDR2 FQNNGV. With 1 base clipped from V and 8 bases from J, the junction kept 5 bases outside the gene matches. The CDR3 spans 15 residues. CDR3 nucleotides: TGTGCCAGCAGCTTAGCCGGGACAGGGGGCTACGGCTACACCTTC. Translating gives CASSLAGTGGYGYTF.

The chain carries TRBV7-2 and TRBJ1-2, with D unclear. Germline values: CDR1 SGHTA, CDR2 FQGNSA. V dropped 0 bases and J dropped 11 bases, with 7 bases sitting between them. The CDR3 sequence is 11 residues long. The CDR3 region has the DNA TGTGCCAGCAGCTTAGCGCTATGGTACACCTTC. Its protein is CASSLALWYTF.

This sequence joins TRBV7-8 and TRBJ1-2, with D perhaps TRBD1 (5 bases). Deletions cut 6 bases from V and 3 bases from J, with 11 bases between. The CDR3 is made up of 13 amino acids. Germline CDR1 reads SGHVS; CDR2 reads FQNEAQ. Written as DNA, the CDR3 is TGTGCCAGCAGGCGGGGGAGGGACTATGGCTACACCTTC. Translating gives CASRRGRDYGYTF.

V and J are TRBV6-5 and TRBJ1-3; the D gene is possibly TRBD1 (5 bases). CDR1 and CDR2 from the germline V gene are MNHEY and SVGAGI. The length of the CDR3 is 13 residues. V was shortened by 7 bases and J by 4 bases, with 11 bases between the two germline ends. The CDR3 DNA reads TGTGCCAGCATTCCCGGGGGGGGAAACACCATATATTTT. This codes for CASIPGGGNTIYF.

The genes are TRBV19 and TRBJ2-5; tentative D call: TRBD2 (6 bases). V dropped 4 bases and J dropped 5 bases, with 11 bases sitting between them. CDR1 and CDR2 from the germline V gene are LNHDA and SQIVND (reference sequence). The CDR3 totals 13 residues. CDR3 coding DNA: TGTGCCAGTAGTACGACTAGTTTGGAGACCCAGTACTTC. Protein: CASSTTSLETQYF. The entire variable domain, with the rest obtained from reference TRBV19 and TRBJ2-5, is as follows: DGGITQSPKYLFRKEGQNVTLSCEQNLNHDAMYWYRQDPGQGLRLIYYSQIVNDFQKGDIAEGYSVSREKKESFPLTVTSAQKNPTAFYLCASSTTSLETQYFGPGTRLLVL.

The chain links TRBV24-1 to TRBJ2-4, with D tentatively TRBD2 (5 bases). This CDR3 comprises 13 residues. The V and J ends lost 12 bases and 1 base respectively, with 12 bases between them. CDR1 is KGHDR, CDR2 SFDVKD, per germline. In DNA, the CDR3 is TGTGCCTCTGTGAGGGTGGCCAAAAACATTCAGTACTTC. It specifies CASVRVAKNIQYF.

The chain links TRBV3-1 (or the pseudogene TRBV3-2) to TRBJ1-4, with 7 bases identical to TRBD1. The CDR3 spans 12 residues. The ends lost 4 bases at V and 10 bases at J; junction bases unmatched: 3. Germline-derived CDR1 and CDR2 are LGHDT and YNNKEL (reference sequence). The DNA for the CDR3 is TGTGCCAGCAGCCCCCGGGACAGAAAACTGTTTTTT. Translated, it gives CASSPRDRKLFF.

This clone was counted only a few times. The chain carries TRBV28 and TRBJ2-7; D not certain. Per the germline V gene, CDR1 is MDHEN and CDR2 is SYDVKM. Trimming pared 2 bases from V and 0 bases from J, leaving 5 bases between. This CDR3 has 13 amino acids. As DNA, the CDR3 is TGTGCCAGCAGTTTAACTTTCTCCTACGAGCAGTACTTC. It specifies CASSLTFSYEQYF.

The CDR3 DNA sequence: TGTGCCAGCAGCGGTAGCGGGGGCAATGAGCAGTTCTTC. Its translation: CASSGSGGNEQFF. The rearrangement links TRBV9 to TRBJ2-1, with TRBD2 matching 9 bases. The CDR3 runs 13 residues. CDR1 and CDR2 from the germline V gene are SGDLS and YYNGEE. The V segment lost 3 bases and the J segment 6 bases; nucleotides outside the gene matches: 1.

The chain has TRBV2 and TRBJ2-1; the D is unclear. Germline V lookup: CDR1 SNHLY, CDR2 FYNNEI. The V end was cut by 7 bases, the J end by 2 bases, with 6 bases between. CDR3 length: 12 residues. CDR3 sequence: CASTRAYNEQFF. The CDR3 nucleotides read TGTGCCAGCACCCGCGCCTACAATGAGCAGTTCTTC.

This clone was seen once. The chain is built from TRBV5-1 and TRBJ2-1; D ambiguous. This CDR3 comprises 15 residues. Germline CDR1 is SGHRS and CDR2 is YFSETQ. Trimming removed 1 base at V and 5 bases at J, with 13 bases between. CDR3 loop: CASSLLPGTNNEQFF. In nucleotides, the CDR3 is TGCGCCAGCAGCTTGCTGCCCGGAACTAACAATGAGCAGTTCTTC. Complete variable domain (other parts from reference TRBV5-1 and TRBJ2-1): KAGVTQTPRYLIKTRGQQVTLSCSPISGHRSVSWYQQTPGQGLQFLFEYFSETQRNKGNFPGRFSGRQFSNSRSEMNVSTLELGDSALYLCASSLLPGTNNEQFFGPGTRLTVL.

The DNA of the CDR3 is TGCGCCAGCAGTCCAGGACTAGCCGACACCGGGGAGCTGTTTTTT. Protein sequence: CASSPGLADTGELFF. The rearrangement links TRBV10-2 to TRBJ2-2; 8 positions agree with TRBD2. This CDR3 has 15 amino acids. Germline CDR1 reads WSHSY; CDR2 reads SAAADI. The junction had 5 bases not matched to a gene; V was cut back by 5 bases and J by 3 bases.

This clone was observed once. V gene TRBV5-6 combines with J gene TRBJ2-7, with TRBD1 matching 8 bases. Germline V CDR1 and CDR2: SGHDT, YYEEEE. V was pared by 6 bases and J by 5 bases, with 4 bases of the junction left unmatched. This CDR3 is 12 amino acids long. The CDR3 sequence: CASKPTGDEQYV. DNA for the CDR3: TGTGCCAGCAAACCGACAGGGGACGAGCAGTACGTC.

The CDR3 nucleotides read TGTGCCAGCACCAGGAGGAAGGCGACAATTGATAATGAAAAACTGTTTTTT. Amino acid sequence: CASTRRKATIDNEKLFF. The rearrangement joins TRBV5-6 to TRBJ1-4; D is unresolved. This CDR3 has 17 residues. V was trimmed by 6 bases and J by 4 bases, leaving 22 bases between them. Looked up from germline, CDR1 is SGHDT and CDR2 is YYEEEE.

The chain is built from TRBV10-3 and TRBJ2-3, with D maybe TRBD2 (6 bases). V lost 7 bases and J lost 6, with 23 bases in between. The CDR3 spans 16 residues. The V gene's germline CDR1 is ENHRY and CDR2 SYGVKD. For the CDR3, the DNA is TGTGCCATCACTGGGAACGGGACTCGGGGGAGGGATACGCAGTATTTT. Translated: CAITGNGTRGRDTQYF.

The CDR3, as DNA: TGTGCCAGCAGCCAACGAAGCGGGGGTACAGATACGCAGTATTTT. It is translated as CASSQRSGGTDTQYF. The genes are TRBV5-6 and TRBJ2-3; 8 nucleotides match TRBD2. The CDR3 sequence is 15 residues long. V was pared by 4 bases and J by 3 bases, with 7 bases of the junction left unmatched. Germline V gene lookup returns CDR1 SGHDT and CDR2 YYEEEE.

The CDR3 here is CASSWGQTNTGELFF. The CDR3 DNA reads TGCGCCAGCAGCTGGGGACAGACGAACACCGGGGAGCTGTTTTTT. This rearrangement joins TRBV5-1 to TRBJ2-2, with 7 bases aligning to TRBD1. The CDR3 is 15 residues long. CDR1 and CDR2 (germline): SGHRS, YFSETQ. Germline trimming cut 3 bases from V and 0 bases from J; bases unmatched to any gene: 2.